The 16 T cell receptor beta chains listed next were all sequenced from one sample in a study of Tregs in tolerant kidney transplant recipients. Data came from immunoSEQ multiplex PCR; TCRdb stores just in-frame clones and leaves some out. The sample lists tens of thousands of clones; around 90% were seen once. Sequencing was done on a sample of Tregs from blood. The source of these receptors is a human donor in good health.

The chain combines TRBV5-1 with TRBJ1-1; D is unresolved. CDR1 and CDR2 (germline): SGHRS, YFSETQ. The V gene lost 4 bases and the J gene lost 0 bases, with 7 bases spanning the gap. This CDR3 is built from 13 residues. The CDR3 reads CASSGSLNTEAFF. The CDR3 bases are TGCGCCAGCAGCGGGTCCCTGAACACTGAAGCTTTCTTT. The full variable domain, rest sourced from reference TRBV5-1 and TRBJ1-1, is KAGVTQTPRYLIKTRGQQVTLSCSPISGHRSVSWYQQTPGQGLQFLFEYFSETQRNKGNFPGRFSGRQFSNSRSEMNVSTLELGDSALYLCASSGSLNTEAFFGQGTRLTVV.

The V call is TRBV6-4, the J call TRBJ2-3; the D is unclear. The ends were cut back, 0 bases at V and 1 base at J, with 17 bases in the middle. CDR3 length: 18 amino acids. Germline V gives CDR1 MRHNA, CDR2 SNTAGT. CDR3 loop: CASSDSAPLADGTDTQYF. The CDR3 DNA is TGTGCCAGCAGTGACTCGGCCCCCCTGGCTGATGGCACAGATACGCAGTATTTT.

V gene TRBV5-4 combines with J gene TRBJ2-7; no firm D call. CDR3 size: 12 residues. V shed 0 bases and J shed 3 bases, with 4 bases lying between them. CDR1 is SGHNT and CDR2 is YYREEE in the germline V gene (reference sequence). The CDR3 sequence is CASSLGGYEQYF. CDR3 sequence (DNA): TGTGCCAGCAGCTTGGGGGGCTACGAGCAGTACTTC.

The V call is TRBV30, the J call TRBJ1-6; D gene ambiguous. CDR3 length equals 12 residues. Germline loops: CDR1 GTSNPN, CDR2 SVGIG (reference sequence). V was pared by 5 bases and J by 8 bases, with 10 bases between. The CDR3 sequence is CAWVSGYSPLHF. In nucleotides, the CDR3 is TGTGCCTGGGTTAGCGGGTATTCACCCCTCCACTTT.

This chain joins TRBV7-6 and TRBJ1-6, with unresolved D. This CDR3 comprises 14 residues. Germline V CDR1 and CDR2: SGHVS, FNYEAQ. V lost 1 base to trimming and J lost 10 bases, with 11 bases between them. The CDR3 sequence is CASSLESVGSPLHF. The DNA for the CDR3 is TGTGCCAGCAGCTTAGAGTCAGTTGGGTCACCCCTCCACTTT.

The rearrangement links TRBV27 to TRBJ2-1; D is unresolved. Germline loops: CDR1 MNHEY, CDR2 SMNVEV (reference sequence). The V end was cut by 7 bases, the J end by 4 bases, with 5 bases between. The CDR3 spans 11 residues. The CDR3 loop reads CASMWYNEQFF. For the CDR3, the DNA is TGTGCCAGCATGTGGTACAATGAGCAGTTCTTC.

This chain uses TRBV7-3 with TRBJ1-1; perhaps TRBD1 as D (6 bases). Germline CDR1 SGHTA, CDR2 FQGTGA. CDR3 length equals 13 residues. Trimming cost V 3 bases and J 1 base, with 6 bases left between them. The CDR3: CASSLDRNTEAFF. The CDR3 nucleotides are TGTGCCAGCAGCTTGGACAGGAACACTGAAGCTTTCTTT.

The chain employs TRBV9 and TRBJ2-1, with TRBD2 as a possible D gene (6 bases). The V end lost 4 bases, the J end lost 1 base, and 18 bases lay between the germline ends. Per the germline V gene, CDR1 is SGDLS and CDR2 is YYNGEE. The CDR3 spans 17 residues. The CDR3 DNA sequence: TGTGCCAGCAGCCCTCAGTTCGGCGGGGCGTCCTACAATGAGCAGTTCTTC. Protein sequence: CASSPQFGGASYNEQFF.

V usage is TRBV19 and J usage is TRBJ1-5; D not certain. CDR1 is LNHDA and CDR2 is SQIVND in the germline V gene (reference sequence). Trimming shortened V by 7 bases and J by 0 bases, and 16 bases separated the two germline ends. There are 16 residues in the CDR3. The CDR3 DNA follows: TGTGCCAGTACCCTAAGGTACTCCATTAGCAATCAGCCCCAGCATTTT. It specifies CASTLRYSISNQPQHF.

This clone is a singleton in its sample. This chain connects TRBV6-5 to TRBJ2-1, with D tentatively TRBD1 (6 bases). The CDR3 covers 14 residues. Germline CDR1 and CDR2: MNHEY and SVGAGI. Trimming cost V 6 bases and J 4 bases, with 13 bases left between them. The CDR3, as DNA: TGTGCCAGCAGACGAGGGGGATTTTACAATGAGCAGTTCTTC. Amino acid sequence: CASRRGGFYNEQFF.

The chain links TRBV9 to TRBJ1-1, with unresolved D. Germline values: CDR1 SGDLS, CDR2 YYNGEE. This CDR3 region has 14 residues. V lost 0 bases to trimming and J lost 1 base, with 7 bases between them. CDR3 nucleotides: TGTGCCAGCAGCGTAGGGGGTCAGAACACTGAAGCTTTCTTT. Its translation: CASSVGGQNTEAFF.

This clone was counted between two and nine times. The chain uses TRBV5-1 and TRBJ2-2; perhaps TRBD2 as D (6 bases). Germline V gives CDR1 SGHRS, CDR2 YFSETQ. This CDR3 region has 18 residues. Trimming stripped 0 bases from V and 2 bases from J, with 17 bases between. The CDR3 DNA sequence: TGCGCCAGCAGCTTGGCGGGGGTTGGACTTTCCAACACCGGGGAGCTGTTTTTT. The encoded protein is CASSLAGVGLSNTGELFF.

This sequence joins TRBV18 and TRBJ2-7; D assignment may be TRBD1 or TRBD2 (5 bases each). Germline V gene data show CDR1 as KGHSH and CDR2 as LQKENI. V lost 3 bases, J lost 3 bases, and 15 bases lay in between. The CDR3 runs 15 residues. The CDR3 protein is CASSPATRGSYEQYF. The CDR3 region has the DNA TGTGCCAGCTCACCTGCCACCCGGGGCAGCTACGAGCAGTACTTC.

The genes are TRBV18 and TRBJ1-1; D is ambiguous. Germline lookup yields CDR1 KGHSH and CDR2 LQKENI. Trimming left V 0 bases short and J 8 bases short, with 10 bases between. CDR3 length equals 13 residues. The CDR3: CASSPPNGKEAFF. DNA of the CDR3: TGTGCCAGCTCACCACCGAACGGGAAGGAAGCTTTCTTT.

The CDR3 DNA is TGTGCCAGCAGCTTGAGGGGCGGGGCCTACGAGCAGTACTTC. Protein: CASSLRGGAYEQYF. The chain links TRBV5-6 to TRBJ2-7; tentative D call: TRBD2 (6 bases). CDR1 is SGHDT, CDR2 YYEEEE, per germline. Trimming pared 1 base from V and 2 bases from J, leaving 10 bases between. The CDR3 covers 14 residues. The full variable domain, completed using reference TRBV5-6 and TRBJ2-7, is DAGVTQSPTHLIKTRGQQVTLRCSPKSGHDTVSWYQQALGQGPQFIFQYYEEEERQRGNFPDRFSGHQFPNYSSELNVNALLLGDSALYLCASSLRGGAYEQYFGPGTRLTVT.

The chain uses TRBV5-1 and TRBJ1-1; maybe TRBD1 (5 bases). Germline V CDR1 and CDR2: SGHRS, YFSETQ. V was cut by 0 bases and J by 5 bases, with 11 bases left in between. The CDR3 length is 14 residues. This CDR3 reads CASSLVRGGTEAFF. DNA for the CDR3: TGCGCCAGCAGCTTGGTGAGGGGTGGGACTGAAGCTTTCTTT.